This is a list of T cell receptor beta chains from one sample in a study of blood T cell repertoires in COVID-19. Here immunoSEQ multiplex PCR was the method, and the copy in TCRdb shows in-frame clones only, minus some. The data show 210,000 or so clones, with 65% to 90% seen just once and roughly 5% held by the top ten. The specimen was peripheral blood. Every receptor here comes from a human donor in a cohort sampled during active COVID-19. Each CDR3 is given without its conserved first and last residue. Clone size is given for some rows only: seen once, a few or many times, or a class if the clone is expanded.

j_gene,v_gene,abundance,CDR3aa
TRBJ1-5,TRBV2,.,ASSENGLNQPQH
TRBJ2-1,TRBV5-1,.,ASSEHGLGGGEQF
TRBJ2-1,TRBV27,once,ASSLQDNEQF
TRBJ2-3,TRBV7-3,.,ASSQSSGTDTQY
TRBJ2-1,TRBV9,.,ASSVRDLYRDEQF
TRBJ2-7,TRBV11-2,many,ASSFRTSGVGYEQY
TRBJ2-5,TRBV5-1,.,ASTRIAGGVETQY
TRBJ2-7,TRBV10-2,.,ASRVGHSYEQY
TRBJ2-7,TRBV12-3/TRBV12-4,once,ASSLGPFYEQY
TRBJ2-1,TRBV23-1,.,ASSGGLAGGKF
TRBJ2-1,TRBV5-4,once,ASSRDSDRGEQF
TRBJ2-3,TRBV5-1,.,ASKTGGSADTQY
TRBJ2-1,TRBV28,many,ASSFPRTASSYNEQF
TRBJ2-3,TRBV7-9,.,ASSLDGGDTDTQY
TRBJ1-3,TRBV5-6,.,ASSFDIAGNTIY
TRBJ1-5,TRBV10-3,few,AISDRDTNQPQH
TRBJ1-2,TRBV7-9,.,ASSLVQNYGYT
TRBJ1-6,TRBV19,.,ASSTAGTGGSSSSYNSPLH
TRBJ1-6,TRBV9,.,ASRDGTANSPLH
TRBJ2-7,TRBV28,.,ASKSGDRRYEQY
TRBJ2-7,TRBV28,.,ASSVAIYEQY
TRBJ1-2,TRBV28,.,ASNDGIFTSYYGYT
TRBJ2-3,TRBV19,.,ASSIYAGALTDTQY
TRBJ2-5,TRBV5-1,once,ASSLGPGQGRQETQY
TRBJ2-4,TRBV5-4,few,ASRGWTSGRDIQY
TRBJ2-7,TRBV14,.,ASSQGFGGTYEQY
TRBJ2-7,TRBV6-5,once,ASSYSVRAEQY
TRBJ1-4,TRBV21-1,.,ASSKVKGFLNEKLF
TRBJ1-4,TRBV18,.,ASSPPNRGGEKLF
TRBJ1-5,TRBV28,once,ASSTGRGRQPQH
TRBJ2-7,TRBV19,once,ASSLTSGRAYEQY
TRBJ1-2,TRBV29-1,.,SVADRGANYGYT
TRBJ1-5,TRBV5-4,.,ASSFNGYQPQH
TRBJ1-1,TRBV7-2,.,ASSLAHRVGEAF
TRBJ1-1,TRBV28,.,ASSTGGTEAF
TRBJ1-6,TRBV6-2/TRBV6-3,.,ASSLTLSSYNSPLH
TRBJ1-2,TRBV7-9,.,ASSLAGQGAQGYT
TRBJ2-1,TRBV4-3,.,ASSPRQGAFEQF
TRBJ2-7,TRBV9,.,ASSVGDRAREQY
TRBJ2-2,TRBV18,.,ASSKGLAGGSGELF
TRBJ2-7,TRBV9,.,ASSSETGGSDEQY
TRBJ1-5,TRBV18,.,ASSSSTGVAQPQH
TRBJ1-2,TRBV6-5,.,ASRVGQGYGYT
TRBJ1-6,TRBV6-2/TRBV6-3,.,ASSYQGSNSPLH
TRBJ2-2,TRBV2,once,ASRGAGGELF
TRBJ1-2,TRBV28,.,ASSLRQSAGYT
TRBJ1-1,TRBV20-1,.,SATTGSEAF